One T cell receptor (beta chain) is described in this entry. This clonotype was found a few times. Its antigen target is currently unknown. No much larger clone is present one base from it, and per-base qualities are unavailable. This specimen comes from a study of identical twins (dated by TCRdb to the mid-2010s). With respect to the entire study: To test whether fetal clonotypes persist, this study deep-sequenced TCR alpha and beta repertoires from monozygotic twins, from unrelated adults of various ages, and from cord blood. To rule out contamination, replicate twin experiments were performed at different times with different library preparation protocols. The paper's findings and limits, for the study overall: Compared with coincidental sharing between unrelated individuals, an excess of low generation-probability sequences was observed among out-of-frame TCR alpha sequences shared between twins. Abundant cord blood beta clonotypes carried fewer insertions; young adult naive repertoires showed a weaker similar trend, while memory repertoires showed none. Because the same donors could not be followed over many years, conclusions were based on cross-sectional statistical analysis. Invariant T cells such as MAIT and iNKT could partly confound zero-insertion analyses, although diverse VJ usage argued against such confounding for most clonotypes. Recombination models systematically underestimated out-of-frame TCR alpha sharing in monozygotic twins but agreed with sharing between unrelated individuals. The excess sharing between twins in beta out-of-frame sequences was weaker because fewer shared sequences reduced the signal-to-noise ratio.

Every donor was a healthy Caucasian. The library was made by 5' RACE. The data were produced on an Illumina HiSeq 2000. A universal primer binding site was added through template switching, and the final cDNA carried a unique molecular identifier so that TCR cDNA molecules could be counted accurately. Specific primers in the conserved constant-segment region were used to synthesize first-strand cDNA for the TCR alpha and beta chains. To control for contamination, every cDNA library carried two barcodes: a SMART-Mk sample barcode plus Illumina barcodes. TruSeq adapter sequences, together with Illumina sample barcodes, were added in two successive PCR steps. TCR alpha and beta cDNA libraries were sequenced on the Illumina HiSeq platform with custom primers. From the authors' description of their analysis: Raw reads were processed with MiGEC to extract unique molecular identifiers, and MiXCR was used to determine CDR3 positions. For each individual, recombination models were inferred using an EM algorithm with the repgenHMM and IGoR tools. Shared clonotype analysis was performed with the tcR package in R, normalizing sharing by the product of cloneset sizes. Out-of-frame nonproductive sequences were analyzed to study raw recombination free of thymic and clonal selection effects. TCRdb applied fastp at Q25 and MiXCR to the public reads, then kept only in-frame beta chains. Entries that share a CDR3 protein sequence are merged under the most common genes and DNA. TCRdb, not the authors, supplied the V and J calls. In this sample the table shows 1,800,000 or so distinct CDR3 sequences, 25% to 35% of which occur a single time. The ten largest clonotypes hold 0.25% to 0.3% of the sample.

Its CDR3 holds 15 amino acids, cysteine through phenylalanine. Of all the DNA, just the CDR3 is kept, 45 bases in frame from base 1. Trimming leaves V shorter by 8 bases and J shorter by 10 bases, with the junction holding 15 bases beyond the gene matches. The sequence derives from a newborn girl in good health. Sequenced: cord blood. The V and J genes are TRBV12-3 or TRBV12-4 and TRBJ1-4, with 8 central nucleotides matching TRBD1. The DNA sequence follows: TGTGCCAGCTTTCCCGGCCGACAGGGGCGGGGAAAACTGTTTTTT. Its translation reads: CASFPGRQGRGKLFF.